The 32 T cell receptor beta chains below come from one sample, sequenced in a study of Tregs in tolerant kidney transplant recipients. Profiled with immunoSEQ multiplex PCR; TCRdb holds only in-frame clones, not every one. This table has about 240,000 clones, more than 65% appearing once. The sample was CD4+ T cells from blood. These receptors came from a human donor in good health.

This clone was seen a few times. The chain has TRBV27 and TRBJ1-5; TRBD1 matches 8 bases. CDR1 is MNHEY, CDR2 SMNVEV, per germline (reference sequence). Losses at the gene ends were 5 bases for V and 10 bases for J; bases not matched to a gene: 16. This CDR3 has 16 residues. The CDR3 DNA reads as TGTGCCAGCAGTCCCAGGACAGGGAGAGCCTCTGGACCCCAGCATTTT. Amino acid sequence: CASSPRTGRASGPQHF.

V is TRBV19 and J is TRBJ1-2, with D possibly TRBD1 on 6 matching bases. The V end was cut by 5 bases, the J end by 0 bases, with 16 bases between. There are 16 residues in the CDR3. CDR1 and CDR2 (germline): LNHDA, SQIVND (reference sequence). CDR3 amino acids: CASSLNSGEPNYGYTF. The CDR3 coding sequence is TGTGCCAGTAGTCTCAACTCAGGGGAGCCTAACTATGGCTACACCTTC.

Only a few counts were recorded for this clone. The V gene is TRBV5-6, the J gene TRBJ2-2; TRBD1 might be the D (6 bases). CDR1 is SGHDT and CDR2 is YYEEEE in the germline V gene. V lost 0 bases, J lost 1 base, and 7 bases lay in between. The CDR3 runs 15 residues. CDR3: CASSLAQGNTGELFF. For the CDR3, the DNA is TGTGCCAGCAGCTTGGCACAGGGGAACACCGGGGAGCTGTTTTTT.

The V call is TRBV19, the J call TRBJ1-1, with a possible D match to TRBD1 (5 bases). CDR1 is LNHDA and CDR2 is SQIVND in the germline V gene (reference sequence). This CDR3 is built from 13 residues. The V end was cut by 6 bases, the J end by 11 bases, with 19 bases between. CDR3 nucleotides: TGTGCCAGTAGCCAAACAGGACAAACGATTGCTTTCTTT. This translates into CASSQTGQTIAFF.

The chain couples TRBV2 to TRBJ1-5, with D possibly being TRBD1 (6 bases). The germline V gene encodes CDR1 SNHLY and CDR2 FYNNEI. V lost 6 bases and J lost 1, with 13 bases in between. The CDR3 is 15 residues long. The CDR3 sequence: CASRNSRGSNQPQHF. For the CDR3, the DNA is TGTGCCAGCAGGAACAGTAGGGGGAGCAATCAGCCCCAGCATTTT.

The chain recombines TRBV2 with TRBJ1-4, with TRBD1 identical over 10 bases. With V trimmed by 4 bases and J by 6 bases, 5 bases remained unmatched. Per germline, CDR1 SNHLY and CDR2 FYNNEI. The CDR3 is 15 amino acids. The CDR3 is CASSVAGTGDEKLFF. DNA for the CDR3: TGTGCCAGCAGTGTAGCGGGGACAGGGGATGAAAAACTGTTTTTT.

V usage is TRBV6-6 and J usage is TRBJ1-5, with TRBD1 as a possible D gene (5 bases). Germline V gene data show CDR1 as MNHNY and CDR2 as SVGAGI (reference sequence). CDR3 length: 16 amino acids. V was pared by 4 bases and J by 2 bases, with 15 bases between. CDR3 DNA sequence: TGTGCCAGCAGTTCGTCTCGGGACCCTGGCAATCAGCCCCAGCATTTT. It specifies CASSSSRDPGNQPQHF.

The V call is TRBV19, the J call TRBJ2-1; 9 bases map to TRBD1. Trimming removed 4 bases from V and 1 base from J; junction bases left unmatched: 2. CDR1 LNHDA and CDR2 SQIVND come from the germline V gene (reference sequence). The CDR3 is made up of 15 amino acids. The CDR3 protein is CASSTDRGSYNEQFF. In DNA form, the CDR3 reads TGTGCCAGTAGTACCGACAGGGGGTCCTACAATGAGCAGTTCTTC.

The chain is built from TRBV6-4 and TRBJ1-1, with D hard to call. Germline values: CDR1 MRHNA, CDR2 SNTAGT. Between the trimmed V and J ends, which lost 0 bases and 6 bases, there was a span of 8 bases. CDR3 size: 13 residues. CDR3 region: CASSDSPRPEAFF. The CDR3 DNA sequence: TGTGCCAGCAGTGACTCACCCAGACCTGAAGCTTTCTTT.

This clone was observed once. J is TRBJ2-2 and V is TRBV18; 13 bases match TRBD2. The CDR3 has 18 residues. CDR1 KGHSH and CDR2 LQKENI come from the germline V gene. V shed 3 bases and J 5 bases; nucleotides not matched to a gene: 9. The CDR3 protein is CASSPGLAGEDGTGELFF. The DNA for the CDR3 is TGTGCCAGCTCACCTGGACTAGCGGGGGAGGATGGGACCGGGGAGCTGTTTTTT.

V gene TRBV19 combines with J gene TRBJ1-1; TRBD1 is a possible D gene (5 bases). The CDR3 has 13 amino acids. CDR1 is LNHDA, CDR2 SQIVND, per germline (reference sequence). V lost 10 bases and J 1 base, leaving 13 bases between the germline ends. The CDR3 is CATSRGRNTEAFF. The CDR3, as DNA: TGTGCCACTAGCCGGGGCCGGAACACTGAAGCTTTCTTT.

The J gene is TRBJ1-4, the V gene TRBV6-5, with no clear D. V shed 10 bases and J shed 7 bases, with 13 bases lying between them. Germline values: CDR1 MNHEY, CDR2 SVGAGI. The CDR3 runs 12 residues. CDR3 sequence: CATSLRGEKLFF. The CDR3 DNA is TGTGCCACTTCGTTACGGGGTGAAAAACTGTTTTTT.

J is TRBJ2-5 and V is TRBV7-9; TRBD2 matches at 13 bases. The CDR3 runs to 17 residues. The V and J ends lost 1 base and 5 bases, in that order; junction bases with no gene match: 7. The germline V gene encodes CDR1 SEHNR and CDR2 FQNEAQ (reference sequence). In DNA, the CDR3 is TGTGCCAGCAGCTTAGGGACTAGCGGGGGCGTGGGCGAGACCCAGTACTTC. This sequence encodes CASSLGTSGGVGETQYF.

This clone was observed once. This chain joins TRBV18 and TRBJ2-5; no definite D call. CDR3 length equals 15 residues. Trimming removed 1 base at V and 3 bases at J, with 12 bases between. Germline V CDR1 and CDR2: KGHSH, LQKENI. CDR3 DNA sequence: TGTGCCAGCTCACCACGCGCGGCGGCGGAAGAGACCCAGTACTTC. This codes for CASSPRAAAEETQYF.

Comment on this clone: The identical CDR3 is also encoded by other nucleotide sequences in the sample. J is TRBJ2-2 and V is TRBV5-1, with D perhaps TRBD2 (5 bases). The CDR3 totals 15 residues. Trimming left V 1 base short and J 0 bases short, with 7 bases between. CDR1 and CDR2 from the germline V gene are SGHRS and YFSETQ. CDR3 sequence (DNA): TGCGCCAGCAGCTTGCGAGGGTCGAACACCGGGGAGCTGTTTTTT. Its translation: CASSLRGSNTGELFF.

This chain connects TRBV19 to TRBJ2-2; 7 nucleotides line up with TRBD2. The junction had 10 bases not matched to a gene; V was cut back by 9 bases and J by 0 bases. Germline CDR1 reads LNHDA; CDR2 reads SQIVND (reference sequence). The CDR3 is 16 amino acids. The CDR3 loop reads CASGRPSVTNTGELFF. The CDR3 DNA reads TGTGCCAGCGGGAGGCCTAGCGTTACGAACACCGGGGAGCTGTTTTTT.

This chain connects TRBV19 to TRBJ1-1; weak D call: TRBD1 (5 bases). V was clipped by 2 bases and J by 5 bases, with 15 bases between them. This CDR3 has 15 amino acids. Germline V CDR1 and CDR2: LNHDA, SQIVND (reference sequence). This CDR3 is CASSITVSGGTEAFF. The CDR3 DNA is TGTGCCAGTAGTATAACCGTGTCGGGGGGTACTGAAGCTTTCTTT.

This chain uses TRBV30 with TRBJ1-1; 7 positions match TRBD1. The CDR3 runs to 14 residues. Losses at the gene ends were 4 bases for V and 0 bases for J; bases not matched to a gene: 5. Looked up from germline, CDR1 is GTSNPN and CDR2 is SVGIG (reference sequence). The CDR3 spells CAWTRGQLNTEAFF. The CDR3 nucleotides are TGTGCCTGGACCCGGGGACAGTTGAACACTGAAGCTTTCTTT.

The chain recombines TRBV4-1 with TRBJ2-2; D might be TRBD2 (6 bases). Germline assignment: CDR1 MGHRA and CDR2 YSYEKL. The germline V and J ends were trimmed by 3 bases and 6 bases, with 14 bases remaining between them. The CDR3 contains 15 residues. The CDR3, as DNA: TGCGCCAGCAGCCAGGTGACTAGTGGCTCCGGGGAGCTGTTTTTT. Residues: CASSQVTSGSGELFF.

Concerning this clone: The junction shows a germline mismatch at one end, possibly a read error. The CDR3 coding sequence is TGTGCCAGCAGTGAAATTCTAACGGCCTCCGACTTC. It translates to CASSEILTASDF. V is TRBV2 and J is TRBJ2-7; no clear D. The CDR3 has 12 residues. Germline V gene data show CDR1 as SNHLY and CDR2 as FYNNEI.

The chain joins TRBV5-1 to TRBJ1-4; 7 bases fit TRBD1. Germline loops: CDR1 SGHRS, CDR2 YFSETQ. The CDR3 runs to 15 residues. The V segment lost 4 bases and the J segment 4 bases; nucleotides outside the gene matches: 7. The CDR3 bases are TGCGCCAGCAGCCAGGGGGTTATCGTTAATGAAAAACTGTTTTTT. This translates into CASSQGVIVNEKLFF.

The rearrangement uses TRBV9 and TRBJ2-1; D is unresolved. The CDR3 totals 13 residues. Trimming cost V 0 bases and J 9 bases, with 10 bases left between them. CDR1 SGDLS and CDR2 YYNGEE come from the germline V gene. DNA of the CDR3: TGTGCCAGCAGCGTAGAACTACCCACTGAGCAGTTCTTC. Protein sequence: CASSVELPTEQFF.

This chain links TRBV29-1 with TRBJ1-2; no reliable D call. Trimming removed 0 bases at V and 4 bases at J, with 12 bases between. Per germline, CDR1 SQVTM and CDR2 ANQGSEA. CDR3 length: 14 amino acids. CDR3 in DNA: TGCAGCGTTGAAGATCCCCGCAGGTCCTATGGCTACACCTTC. This sequence encodes CSVEDPRRSYGYTF.

The gene calls are TRBV6-1 and TRBJ1-5, with D unresolved. V lost 7 bases, J lost 0 bases, and 13 bases lay in between. This CDR3 spans 15 amino acids. Germline values: CDR1 MNHNS, CDR2 SASEGT. The CDR3 coding sequence is TGTGCCAGCATGAACAGCCCTTATAGCAATCAGCCCCAGCATTTT. Its translation: CASMNSPYSNQPQHF.

The chain recombines TRBV7-9 with TRBJ2-5; the D gene could be TRBD1 or TRBD2 (5 bases each). The V gene lost 3 bases and the J gene lost 5 bases, with 13 bases spanning the gap. The CDR3 spans 14 residues. Germline values: CDR1 SEHNR, CDR2 FQNEAQ (reference sequence). This CDR3 reads CASSFGTGGETQYF. Here the CDR3 DNA reads TGTGCCAGCAGCTTCGGGACCGGCGGGGAGACCCAGTACTTC.

The rearrangement uses TRBV5-6 and TRBJ2-1; 12 nucleotides agree with TRBD2. Germline assignment: CDR1 SGHDT and CDR2 YYEEEE. CDR3 size: 13 residues. Germline trimming cut 4 bases from V and 11 bases from J; bases unmatched to any gene: 4. CDR3: CASSPGLAGQQFF. CDR3 DNA: TGTGCCAGCAGCCCGGGACTAGCGGGCCAGCAGTTCTTC. The full variable domain, in which reference TRBV5-6 and TRBJ2-1 provide the parts outside the CDR3, is DAGVTQSPTHLIKTRGQQVTLRCSPKSGHDTVSWYQQALGQGPQFIFQYYEEEERQRGNFPDRFSGHQFPNYSSELNVNALLLGDSALYLCASSPGLAGQQFFGPGTRLTVL.

This chain uses TRBV29-1 with TRBJ1-1; possibly TRBD1 for D (6 bases). Trimming removed 4 bases at V and 7 bases at J, with 10 bases between. The CDR3 loop spans 11 amino acids. Germline lookup yields CDR1 SQVTM and CDR2 ANQGSEA. The CDR3 is CSVGTVYEAFF. As DNA, the CDR3 is TGCAGCGTTGGGACAGTCTATGAAGCTTTCTTT.

This clone was recorded once. The chain is built from TRBV19 and TRBJ1-4; 7 positions match TRBD1. Germline-derived CDR1 and CDR2 are LNHDA and SQIVND (reference sequence). V was clipped by 6 bases and J by 4 bases; unmatched bases: 11. The CDR3 sequence is 16 residues long. CDR3 sequence (DNA): TGTGCCAGTAGGGGGGTATTGGGACAGCTTAATGAAAAACTGTTTTTT. Translation: CASRGVLGQLNEKLFF.

This chain connects TRBV10-1 to TRBJ2-5; 7 positions match TRBD1. This CDR3 contains 13 residues. V lost 6 bases, J lost 2 bases, and 3 bases stayed unmatched. Germline V gives CDR1 WNHNN, CDR2 SYGVQD (reference sequence). The CDR3 DNA follows: TGCGCCAGCAGCCCGGGACAGCAAGAGACCCAGTACTTC. Amino acid sequence: CASSPGQQETQYF.

V is TRBV7-9 and J is TRBJ2-5; 12 nucleotides line up with TRBD1. Germline V gives CDR1 SEHNR, CDR2 FQNEAQ (reference sequence). The CDR3 sequence is 17 residues long. The V segment lost 0 bases and the J segment 5 bases; nucleotides outside the gene matches: 7. The CDR3 nucleotides read TGTGCCAGCAGCTTAGCGATCGGGACAGGGGGCAGGGAGACCCAGTACTTC. Its translation is CASSLAIGTGGRETQYF.

This clone was counted a single time. This sequence joins TRBV14 and TRBJ2-1; unclear D gene. There are 14 residues in the CDR3. Trimming took off 2 bases at V and 4 bases at J, with 9 bases between the two ends. CDR1 is SGHDN and CDR2 is FVKESK in the germline V gene. CDR3 bases: TGTGCCAGCAGCCAAAGCCTTATATACAATGAGCAGTTCTTC. Encoded protein: CASSQSLIYNEQFF.

The chain carries TRBV5-4 and TRBJ1-3; 8 bases agree with TRBD1. The CDR3 is 15 amino acids. The V gene's germline CDR1 is SGHNT and CDR2 YYREEE (reference sequence). J gave up 0 bases and V 5 bases, and 4 bases lay outside the gene matches. The CDR3 sequence is CASSLTGGSGNTIYF. The CDR3 region has the DNA TGTGCCAGCAGTTTAACAGGGGGCTCTGGAAACACCATATATTTT.